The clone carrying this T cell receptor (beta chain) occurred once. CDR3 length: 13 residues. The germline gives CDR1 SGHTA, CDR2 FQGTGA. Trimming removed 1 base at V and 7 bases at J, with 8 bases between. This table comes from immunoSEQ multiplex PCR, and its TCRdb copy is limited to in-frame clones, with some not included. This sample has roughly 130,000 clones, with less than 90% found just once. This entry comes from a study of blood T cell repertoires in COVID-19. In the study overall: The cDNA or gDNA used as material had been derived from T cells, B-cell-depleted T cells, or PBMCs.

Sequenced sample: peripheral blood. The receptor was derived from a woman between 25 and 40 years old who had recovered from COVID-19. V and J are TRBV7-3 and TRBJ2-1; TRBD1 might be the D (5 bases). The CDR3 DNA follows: TGTGCCAGCAGCTTAAATTCAGGGAATGAGCAGTTCTTC. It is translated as CASSLNSGNEQFF.